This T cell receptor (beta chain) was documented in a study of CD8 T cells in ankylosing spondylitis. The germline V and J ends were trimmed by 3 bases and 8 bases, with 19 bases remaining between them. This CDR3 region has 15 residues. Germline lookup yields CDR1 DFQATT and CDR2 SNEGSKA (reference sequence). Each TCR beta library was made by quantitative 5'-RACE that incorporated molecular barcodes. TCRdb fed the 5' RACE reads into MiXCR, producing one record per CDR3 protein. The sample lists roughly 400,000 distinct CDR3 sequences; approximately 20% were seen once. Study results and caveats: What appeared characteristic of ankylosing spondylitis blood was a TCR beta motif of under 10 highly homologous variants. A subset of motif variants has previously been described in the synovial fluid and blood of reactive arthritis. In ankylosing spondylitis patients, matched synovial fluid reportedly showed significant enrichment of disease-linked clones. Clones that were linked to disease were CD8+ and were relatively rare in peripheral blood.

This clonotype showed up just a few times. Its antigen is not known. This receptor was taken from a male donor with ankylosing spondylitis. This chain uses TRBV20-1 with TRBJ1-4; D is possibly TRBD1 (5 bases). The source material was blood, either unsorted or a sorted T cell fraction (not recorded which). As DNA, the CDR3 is TGCAGTGCTAGGGAGACGAGGGGAGGAGGAGAAAAACTGTTTTTT. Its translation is CSARETRGGGEKLFF.